This T cell receptor (beta chain) is drawn from a study of regulatory T cells in long-lasting Graves disease. Study results and caveats: Accuracy may have been reduced by the small sample size. Persistent disease preferred TRBV28, TRBJ1-2 and TRBJ2-5; new disease, TRBV20-1 and TRBJ2-1. The study examined only peripheral blood, not thyroid tissue.

In this sample, this clonotype turned up a few times. Antigen: not known. The V and J ends lost 6 bases and 2 bases respectively, with 1 base between them. Germline V gives CDR1 SQVTM, CDR2 ANQGSEA. This CDR3 spans 10 amino acids. The sample's time point: persistent/refractory GD, antithyroid drugs over 5 years with positive TRAb. From PBMCs, RNA was extracted and then used to make the TCR library. CDR3-region Arm-PCR and iRepertoire HTBI primers produced the TCR beta libraries. MiXCR was run by TCRdb on the multiplex PCR reads, yielding one entry per CDR3 protein. The data show about 290,000 distinct CDR3 sequences, with 22% seen just once and 56% held by the top ten.

The V call is TRBV29-1, the J call TRBJ2-2, with D hard to call. The sample consisted of peripheral blood mononuclear cells (PBMCs), taken when the disease was refractory, from a patient treated with antithyroid drugs. This receptor was identified in a female donor with Graves disease. The CDR3 region is CSVNTGELFF. The CDR3 bases are TGCAGCGTCAACACCGGGGAGCTGTTTTTT.